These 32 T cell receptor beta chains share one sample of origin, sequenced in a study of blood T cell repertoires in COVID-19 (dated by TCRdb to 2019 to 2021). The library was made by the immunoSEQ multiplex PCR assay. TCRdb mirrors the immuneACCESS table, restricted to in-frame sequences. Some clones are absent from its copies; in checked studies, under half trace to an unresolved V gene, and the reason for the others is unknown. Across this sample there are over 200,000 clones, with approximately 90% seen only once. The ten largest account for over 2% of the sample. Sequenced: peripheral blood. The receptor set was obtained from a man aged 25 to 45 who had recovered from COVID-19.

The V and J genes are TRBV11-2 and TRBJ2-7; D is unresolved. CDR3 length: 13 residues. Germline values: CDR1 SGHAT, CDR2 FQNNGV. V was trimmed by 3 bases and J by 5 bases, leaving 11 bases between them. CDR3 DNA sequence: TGTGCCAGCAGCTTCACTTGGTCGGACGAGCAGTACTTC. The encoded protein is CASSFTWSDEQYF.

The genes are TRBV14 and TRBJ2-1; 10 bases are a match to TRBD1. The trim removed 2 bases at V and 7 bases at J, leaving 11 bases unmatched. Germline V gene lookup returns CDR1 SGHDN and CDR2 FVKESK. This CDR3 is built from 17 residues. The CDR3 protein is CASSQLKPGQGINEQFF. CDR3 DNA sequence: TGTGCCAGCAGCCAATTAAAACCGGGACAGGGGATTAATGAGCAGTTCTTC.

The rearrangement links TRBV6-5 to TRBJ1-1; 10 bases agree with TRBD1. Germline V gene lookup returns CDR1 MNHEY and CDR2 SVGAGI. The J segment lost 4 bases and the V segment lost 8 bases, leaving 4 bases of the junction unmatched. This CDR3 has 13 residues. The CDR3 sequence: CASSGTGVTEAFF. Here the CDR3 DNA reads TGTGCCAGCTCCGGGACAGGGGTCACTGAAGCTTTCTTT.

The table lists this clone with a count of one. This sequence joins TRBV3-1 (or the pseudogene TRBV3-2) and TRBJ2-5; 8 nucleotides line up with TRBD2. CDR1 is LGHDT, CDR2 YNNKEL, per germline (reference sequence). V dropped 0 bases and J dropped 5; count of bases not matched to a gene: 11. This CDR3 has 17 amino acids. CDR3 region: CASSQEGAGGAPETQYF. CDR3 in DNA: TGTGCCAGCAGCCAAGAGGGAGCCGGGGGGGCCCCTGAGACCCAGTACTTC.

The CDR3 is CAISDRGEADTQYF. CDR3 DNA sequence: TGTGCCATCAGTGACCGGGGGGAAGCAGATACGCAGTATTTT. The chain combines TRBV10-3 with TRBJ2-3; 7 positions match TRBD2. V shed 3 bases and J 4 bases; nucleotides not matched to a gene: 4. The CDR3 has 14 residues. Germline CDR1 is ENHRY and CDR2 is SYGVKD.

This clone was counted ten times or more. CDR3 protein: CASSSTGSYGYTF. As DNA, the CDR3 is TGTGCCAGCAGTTCGACAGGGTCCTATGGCTACACCTTC. This chain links TRBV6-5 with TRBJ1-2, with 7 bases matching TRBD1. Germline CDR1 and CDR2: MNHEY and SVGAGI. The J segment lost 4 bases and the V segment lost 4 bases, leaving 3 bases of the junction unmatched. The CDR3 consists of 13 residues.

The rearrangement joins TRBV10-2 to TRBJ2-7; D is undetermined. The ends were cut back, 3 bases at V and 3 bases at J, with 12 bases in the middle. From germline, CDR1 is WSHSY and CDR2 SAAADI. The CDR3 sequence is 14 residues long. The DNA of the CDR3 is TGCGCCAGCAGTGACCCAGGTAACATCTACGAGCAGTACTTC. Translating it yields CASSDPGNIYEQYF.

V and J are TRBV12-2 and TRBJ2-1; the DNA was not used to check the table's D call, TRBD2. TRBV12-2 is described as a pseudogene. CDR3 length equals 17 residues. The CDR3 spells CASRFRLAGVTYNEQFF. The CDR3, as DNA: TGTGCAAGTCGCTTTCGACTAGCGGGGGTGACCTACAATGAGCAGTTCTTC.

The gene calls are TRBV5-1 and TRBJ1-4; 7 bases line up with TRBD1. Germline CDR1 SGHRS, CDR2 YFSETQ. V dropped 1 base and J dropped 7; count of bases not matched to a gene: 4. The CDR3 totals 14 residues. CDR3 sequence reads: CASSLTGVGEKLFF. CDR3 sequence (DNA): TGCGCCAGCAGCTTGACAGGGGTGGGTGAAAAACTGTTTTTT.

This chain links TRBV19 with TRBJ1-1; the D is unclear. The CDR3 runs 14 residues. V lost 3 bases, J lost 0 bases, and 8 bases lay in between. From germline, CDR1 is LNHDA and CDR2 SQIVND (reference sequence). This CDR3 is CASSIGNLNTEAFF. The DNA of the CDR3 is TGTGCCAGTAGTATTGGCAATCTGAACACTGAAGCTTTCTTT.

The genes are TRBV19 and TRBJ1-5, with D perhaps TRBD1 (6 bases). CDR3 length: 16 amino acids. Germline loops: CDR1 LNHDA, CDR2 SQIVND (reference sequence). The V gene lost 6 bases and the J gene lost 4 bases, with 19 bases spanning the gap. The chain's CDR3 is CASSPVGDGQNQPQHF. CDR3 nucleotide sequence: TGTGCCAGTAGCCCCGTTGGGGACGGACAGAATCAGCCCCAGCATTTT.

DNA of the CDR3: TGTGCCAGCGAAGACACCGCCGGTCGCGAGCAGTACTTC. Translated, it gives CASEDTAGREQYF. The chain uses TRBV7-9 and TRBJ2-7; D uncertain. This CDR3 has 13 amino acids. Deletions cut 8 bases from V and 6 bases from J, with 17 bases between. The V gene's germline CDR1 is SEHNR and CDR2 FQNEAQ (reference sequence).

CDR3 sequence reads: CASSQGQDGEQPQHF. The CDR3 DNA follows: TGTGCCAGCAGCCAAGGACAGGACGGGGAACAGCCCCAGCATTTT. The chain joins TRBV4-2 to TRBJ1-5; possibly TRBD1 for D (6 bases). Trimming pared 1 base from V and 7 bases from J, leaving 14 bases between. Germline V lookup: CDR1 LGHNA, CDR2 YNFKEQ. The CDR3 consists of 15 residues.

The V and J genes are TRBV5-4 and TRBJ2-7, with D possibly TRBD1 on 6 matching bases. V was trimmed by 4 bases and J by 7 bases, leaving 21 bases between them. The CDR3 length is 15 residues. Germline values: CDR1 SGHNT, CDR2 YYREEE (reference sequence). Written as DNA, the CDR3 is TGTGCCAGCAGCGGGACGGGACATGCCTATATTGAGCAGTACTTC. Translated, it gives CASSGTGHAYIEQYF. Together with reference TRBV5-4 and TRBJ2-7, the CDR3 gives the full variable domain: ETGVTQSPTHLIKTRGQQVTLRCSSQSGHNTVSWYQQALGQGPQFIFQYYREEENGRGNFPPRFSGLQFPNYSSELNVNALELDDSALYLCASSGTGHAYIEQYFGPGTRLTVT.

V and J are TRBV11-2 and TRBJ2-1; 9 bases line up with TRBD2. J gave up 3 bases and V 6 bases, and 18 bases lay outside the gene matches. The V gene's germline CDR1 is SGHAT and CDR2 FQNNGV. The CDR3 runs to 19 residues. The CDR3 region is CASRSEDVAGGPLYNEQFF. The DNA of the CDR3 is TGTGCCAGCAGATCAGAGGATGTGGCGGGGGGGCCCCTCTACAATGAGCAGTTCTTC.

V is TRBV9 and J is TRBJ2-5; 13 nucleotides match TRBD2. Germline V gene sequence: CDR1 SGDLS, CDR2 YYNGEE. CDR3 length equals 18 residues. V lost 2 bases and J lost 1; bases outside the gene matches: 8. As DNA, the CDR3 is TGTGCCAGCAGCGTTACCGGGACTAGCGGGGAGGTCCAAGAGACCCAGTACTTC. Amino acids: CASSVTGTSGEVQETQYF.

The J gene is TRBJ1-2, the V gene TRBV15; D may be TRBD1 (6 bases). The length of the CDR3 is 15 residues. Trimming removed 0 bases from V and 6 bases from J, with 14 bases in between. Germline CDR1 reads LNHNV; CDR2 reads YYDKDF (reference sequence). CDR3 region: CATSRDKRGTDGYTF. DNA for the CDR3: TGTGCCACCAGCAGAGATAAGAGGGGGACGGATGGCTACACCTTC. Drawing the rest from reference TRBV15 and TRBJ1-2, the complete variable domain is DAMVIQNPRYQVTQFGKPVTLSCSQTLNHNVMYWYQQKSSQAPKLLFHYYDKDFNNEADTPDNFQSRRPNTSFCFLDIRSPGLGDTAMYLCATSRDKRGTDGYTFGSGTRLTVV.

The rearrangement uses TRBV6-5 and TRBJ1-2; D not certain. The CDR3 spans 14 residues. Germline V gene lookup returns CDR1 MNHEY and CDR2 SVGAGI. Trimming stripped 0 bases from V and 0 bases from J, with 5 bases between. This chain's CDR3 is CASSYSQPNYGYTF. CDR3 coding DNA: TGTGCCAGCAGTTACTCACAGCCTAACTATGGCTACACCTTC.

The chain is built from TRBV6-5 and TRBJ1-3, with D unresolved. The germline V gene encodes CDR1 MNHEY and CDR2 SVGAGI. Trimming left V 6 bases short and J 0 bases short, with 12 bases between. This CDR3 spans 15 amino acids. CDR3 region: CASSPSWSSGNTIYF. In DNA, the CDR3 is TGTGCCAGCAGCCCCAGTTGGTCCTCTGGAAACACCATATATTTT.

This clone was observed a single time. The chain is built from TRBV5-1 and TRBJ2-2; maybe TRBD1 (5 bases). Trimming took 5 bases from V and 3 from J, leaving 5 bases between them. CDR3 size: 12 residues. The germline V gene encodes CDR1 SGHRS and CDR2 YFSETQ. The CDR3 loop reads CASRTDTGELFF. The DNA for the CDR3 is TGCGCCAGCAGGACAGACACCGGGGAGCTGTTTTTT.

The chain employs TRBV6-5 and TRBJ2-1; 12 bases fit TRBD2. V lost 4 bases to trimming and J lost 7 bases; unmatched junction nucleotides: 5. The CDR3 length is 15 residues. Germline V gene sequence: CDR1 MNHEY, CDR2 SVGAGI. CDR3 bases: TGTGCCAGCAGTTTTACTAGCGGGGGGTCAAATGAGCAGTTCTTC. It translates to CASSFTSGGSNEQFF.

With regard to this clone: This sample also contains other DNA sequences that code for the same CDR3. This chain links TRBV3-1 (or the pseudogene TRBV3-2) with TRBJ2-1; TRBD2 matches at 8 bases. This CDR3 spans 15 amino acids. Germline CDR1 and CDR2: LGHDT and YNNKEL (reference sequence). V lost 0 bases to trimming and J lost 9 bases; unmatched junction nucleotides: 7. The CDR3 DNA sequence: TGTGCCAGCAGCCAAGATGCCGCGGGGGGTGGTGAGCAGTTCTTC. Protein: CASSQDAAGGGEQFF.

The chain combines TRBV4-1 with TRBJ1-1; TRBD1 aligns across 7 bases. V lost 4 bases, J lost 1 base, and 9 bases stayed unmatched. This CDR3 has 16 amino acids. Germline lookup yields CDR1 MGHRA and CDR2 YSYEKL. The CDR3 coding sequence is TGCGCCAGCAGCCTTACCGGGACAGCGACGAACACTGAAGCTTTCTTT. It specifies CASSLTGTATNTEAFF.

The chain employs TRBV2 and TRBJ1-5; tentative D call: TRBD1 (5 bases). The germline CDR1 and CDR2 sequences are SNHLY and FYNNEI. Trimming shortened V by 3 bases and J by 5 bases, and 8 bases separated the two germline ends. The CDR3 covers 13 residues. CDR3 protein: CASSDRGYQPQHF. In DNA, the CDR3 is TGTGCCAGCAGTGATCGGGGGTATCAGCCCCAGCATTTT.

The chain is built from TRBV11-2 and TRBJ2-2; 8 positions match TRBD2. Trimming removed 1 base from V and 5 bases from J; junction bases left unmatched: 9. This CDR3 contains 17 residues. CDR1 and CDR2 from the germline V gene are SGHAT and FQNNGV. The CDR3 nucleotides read TGTGCCAGCAGCTTAGTCGCCGGGGGGGCTGTGACCGGGGAGCTGTTTTTT. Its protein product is CASSLVAGGAVTGELFF.

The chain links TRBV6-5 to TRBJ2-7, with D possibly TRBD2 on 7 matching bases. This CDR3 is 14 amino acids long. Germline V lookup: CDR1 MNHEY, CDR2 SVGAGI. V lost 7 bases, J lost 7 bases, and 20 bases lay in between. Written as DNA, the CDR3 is TGTGCCAGCACCCCGAGGGGGGGCTCTCGAGAGCAGTACTTC. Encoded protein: CASTPRGGSREQYF.

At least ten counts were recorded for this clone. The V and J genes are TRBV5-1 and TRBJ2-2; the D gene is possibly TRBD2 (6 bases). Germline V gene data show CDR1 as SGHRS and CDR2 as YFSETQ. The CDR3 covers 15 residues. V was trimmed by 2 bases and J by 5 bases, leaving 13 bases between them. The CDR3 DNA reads TGCGCCAGCAGCTTCAATCCGGGGACTACCGGGGAGCTGTTTTTT. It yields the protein CASSFNPGTTGELFF.

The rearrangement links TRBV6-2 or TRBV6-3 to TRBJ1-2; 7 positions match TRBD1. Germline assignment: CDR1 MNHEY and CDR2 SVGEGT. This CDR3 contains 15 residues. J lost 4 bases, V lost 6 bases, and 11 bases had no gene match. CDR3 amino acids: CASSLDDRVSYGYTF. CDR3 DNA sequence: TGTGCCAGCAGCCTGGACGACAGGGTATCCTATGGCTACACCTTC.

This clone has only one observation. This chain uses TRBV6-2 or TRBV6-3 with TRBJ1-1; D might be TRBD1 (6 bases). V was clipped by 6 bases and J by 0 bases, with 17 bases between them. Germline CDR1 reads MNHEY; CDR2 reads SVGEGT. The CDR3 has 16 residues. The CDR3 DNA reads TGTGCCAGCAGCTCAAGGGGGTGGAGGATGAACACTGAAGCTTTCTTT. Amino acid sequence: CASSSRGWRMNTEAFF.

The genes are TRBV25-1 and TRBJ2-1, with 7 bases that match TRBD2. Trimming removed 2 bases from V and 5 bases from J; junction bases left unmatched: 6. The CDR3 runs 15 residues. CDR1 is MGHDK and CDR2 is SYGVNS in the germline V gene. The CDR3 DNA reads TGTGCCAGCAGTGAACGGGCTAGCGGAGACAATGAGCAGTTCTTC. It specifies CASSERASGDNEQFF.

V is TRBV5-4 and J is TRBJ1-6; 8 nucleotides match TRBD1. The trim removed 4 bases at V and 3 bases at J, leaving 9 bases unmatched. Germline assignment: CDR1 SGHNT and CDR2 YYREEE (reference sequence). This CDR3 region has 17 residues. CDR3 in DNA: TGTGCCAGCAGCCGTCAGGGGGCCCCCTACTATAATTCACCCCTCCACTTT. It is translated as CASSRQGAPYYNSPLHF. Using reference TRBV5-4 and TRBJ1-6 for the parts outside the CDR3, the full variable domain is ETGVTQSPTHLIKTRGQQVTLRCSSQSGHNTVSWYQQALGQGPQFIFQYYREEENGRGNFPPRFSGLQFPNYSSELNVNALELDDSALYLCASSRQGAPYYNSPLHFGNGTRLTVT.

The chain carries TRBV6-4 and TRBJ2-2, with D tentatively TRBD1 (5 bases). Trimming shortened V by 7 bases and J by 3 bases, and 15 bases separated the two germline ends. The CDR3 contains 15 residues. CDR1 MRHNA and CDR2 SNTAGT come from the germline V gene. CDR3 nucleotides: TGTGCCAGCAAATGGGGCCCGGAAGACACCGGGGAGCTGTTTTTT. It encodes CASKWGPEDTGELFF.